The 10 T cell receptor beta chains listed next were all sequenced from one sample in a study of blood T cell repertoires in COVID-19. Profiling relied on immunoSEQ multiplex PCR, and the TCRdb table lists in-frame clones only, not all of them. This sample carries about 40,000 clones, 77% of them seen once, and the ten largest clones take approximately 30%. Sequencing was performed on peripheral blood. The receptor source for this set is a woman aged 70 to 79 with acute or convalescent COVID-19.

The chain has TRBV30 and TRBJ2-7; D not resolved. V lost 7 bases to trimming and J lost 1 base, with 8 bases between them. The CDR3 extends over 11 amino acids. Germline loops: CDR1 GTSNPN, CDR2 SVGIG (reference sequence). The CDR3 sequence: CAYKLSYEQYF. The CDR3 nucleotides are TGTGCCTACAAATTATCCTACGAGCAGTACTTC. The variable domain in full, completed from reference TRBV30 and TRBJ2-7, reads SQTIHQWPATLVQPVGSPLSLECTVEGTSNPNLYWYRQAAGRGLQLLFYSVGIGQISSEVPQNLSASRPQDRQFILSSKKLLLSDSGFYLCAYKLSYEQYFGPGTRLTVT.

The chain has TRBV27 and TRBJ2-1; 13 bases map to TRBD2. CDR3 size: 17 residues. Germline-derived CDR1 and CDR2 are MNHEY and SMNVEV (reference sequence). V dropped 6 bases and J dropped 7; count of bases not matched to a gene: 12. CDR3 nucleotide sequence: TGTGCCAGCAGGAGACTAGCGGGAGGTGTTTTGGGTAATGAGCAGTTCTTC. This gives the protein CASRRLAGGVLGNEQFF.

The V and J genes are TRBV5-1 and TRBJ1-3; 9 bases are a match to TRBD1. The CDR3 length is 17 residues. Germline V gives CDR1 SGHRS, CDR2 YFSETQ. Unmatched junction bases numbered 12, after V lost 4 bases and J lost 4 bases. The CDR3 sequence: CASSPELQGALGNTIYF. DNA for the CDR3: TGCGCCAGCAGCCCGGAGCTACAGGGGGCTTTAGGAAACACCATATATTTT.

The V and J genes are TRBV28 and TRBJ2-7; 13 bases map to TRBD2. This CDR3 region has 14 residues. From germline, CDR1 is MDHEN and CDR2 SYDVKM. With V trimmed by 7 bases and J by 13 bases, 13 bases remained unmatched. The CDR3 DNA sequence: TGTGCCAGCACCCAGTCGGGGACTAGCGGGATCGTCTACTTC. Its translation: CASTQSGTSGIVYF.

CDR3 DNA sequence: TGTGCCACCAAGGGGACAGGGGAACAGCCCCAGCATTTT. Its translation is CATKGTGEQPQHF. V and J are TRBV2 and TRBJ1-5, with 10 bases that match TRBD1. V lost 10 bases to trimming and J lost 7 bases; unmatched junction nucleotides: 7. CDR3 length equals 13 residues. CDR1 is SNHLY and CDR2 is FYNNEI in the germline V gene.

The chain combines TRBV6-5 with TRBJ1-5; D is perhaps TRBD1 (5 bases). The length of the CDR3 is 15 residues. Germline-derived CDR1 and CDR2 are MNHEY and SVGAGI. Trimming left V 5 bases short and J 1 base short, with 12 bases between. CDR3 coding DNA: TGTGCCAGCAGTACCATGGGGGGAAGCAATCAGCCCCAGCATTTT. Amino acids: CASSTMGGSNQPQHF.

The chain links TRBV29-1 to TRBJ2-3; TRBD1 agrees at 7 bases. CDR1 is SQVTM, CDR2 ANQGSEA, per germline. The CDR3 is 12 amino acids. The ends lost 7 bases at V and 4 bases at J; junction bases unmatched: 5. The CDR3 DNA reads TGCAGCGGTACCCAGGGGGCAGATACGCAGTATTTT. Translated: CSGTQGADTQYF.

The chain employs TRBV28 and TRBJ2-7, with D maybe TRBD2 (5 bases). CDR1 MDHEN and CDR2 SYDVKM come from the germline V gene. Between the trimmed V and J ends, which lost 7 bases and 2 bases, there was a span of 15 bases. The CDR3 length is 14 residues. In DNA form, the CDR3 reads TGTGCCAGCATCAGACGAGACGGGACCTACGAGCAGTACTTC. Its protein is CASIRRDGTYEQYF. The whole variable domain, filled in from reference TRBV28 and TRBJ2-7, reads DVKVTQSSRYLVKRTGEKVFLECVQDMDHENMFWYRQDPGLGLRLIYFSYDVKMKEKGDIPEGYSVSREKKERFSLILESASTNQTSMYLCASIRRDGTYEQYFGPGTRLTVT.

The chain is built from TRBV12-3 or TRBV12-4 and TRBJ2-7; a weak D match, TRBD1 (6 bases). V was shortened by 5 bases and J by 2 bases, with 10 bases between the two germline ends. The CDR3 runs 13 residues. CDR3 residues: CASSRDITYEQYF. The CDR3 DNA reads TGTGCCAGCAGTCGGGACATTACCTACGAGCAGTACTTC.

V gene TRBV6-5 combines with J gene TRBJ1-2; D call uncertain. The CDR3 length is 15 residues. Per the germline V gene, CDR1 is MNHEY and CDR2 is SVGAGI. Trimming shortened V by 6 bases and J by 1 base, and 15 bases separated the two germline ends. In DNA form, the CDR3 reads TGTGCCAGCAGCCTAGGAGGAGACATTAACTATGGCTACACCTTC. It encodes CASSLGGDINYGYTF.